A selection of T cell receptor beta chains follows, all from one sample in a study of cytomegalovirus exposure and HLA in healthy donors. TCRdb keeps only in-frame clones here, not all; method: immunoSEQ multiplex PCR. This sample yields 150,000 or so clones, of which roughly 80% are seen a single time; around 7% belongs to the top ten. Input material: PBMCs. These receptors came from a woman between 50 and 59 years old in good health and CMV-seropositive. Both conserved end residues are part of each CDR3. A D gene is named only where the DNA matches it firmly. Clone size, where shown, is once, few, many, or a class for clones that have expanded.

CASVDGQGGQPQHF | TGTGCCAGTGTTGATGGGCAGGGAGGGCAGCCCCAGCATTTT | - | TRBJ1-5 | - | TRBV19
CASSPDHWSSYEQYF | TGTGCCAGTAGTCCCGATCATTGGAGCTCCTACGAGCAGTACTTC | - | TRBJ2-7 | - | TRBV19
CASSYSMTKTGNTIYF | TGTGCCAGCAGTTACTCAATGACTAAGACTGGAAACACCATATATTTT | - | TRBJ1-3 | - | TRBV6-5
CASSQDRGQTDTQYF | TGTGCCAGCAGCCAAGATAGGGGGCAAACAGATACGCAGTATTTT | TRBD1 | TRBJ2-3 | - | TRBV4-2
CASRTGVYNQPQHF | TGTGCCAGTAGAACCGGGGTCTACAATCAGCCCCAGCATTTT | - | TRBJ1-5 | few | TRBV19
CASSEVQGSQPQHF | TGTGCCAGCAGTGAAGTACAAGGGAGCCAGCCCCAGCATTTT | - | TRBJ1-5 | few | TRBV6-1
CASSPRDRGYGYTF | TGTGCCAGCAGTCCTAGGGACAGGGGGTATGGCTACACCTTC | TRBD1 | TRBJ1-2 | - | TRBV6-1
CASSLAYEGEGF | TGTGCCAGCAGCTTAGCTTATGAGGGAGAGGGCTTC | - | TRBJ1-2 | - | TRBV7-9
CASSLDGGNNQPQHF | TGCGCCAGCAGCTTGGACGGGGGGAATAATCAGCCCCAGCATTTT | - | TRBJ1-5 | - | TRBV5-1
CASSPRGKGGSPLHF | TGTGCCAGCAGCCCTAGGGGTAAGGGCGGTTCACCCCTCCACTTT | - | TRBJ1-6 | - | TRBV14
CASSTGLAGGELFF | TGTGCCAGCTCCACGGGACTAGCCGGCGGGGAGCTGTTTTTT | TRBD2 | TRBJ2-2 | - | TRBV18
CSVEGVKGQGAYNEQFF | TGCAGCGTTGAAGGGGTCAAGGGACAGGGGGCTTACAATGAGCAGTTCTTC | TRBD1 | TRBJ2-1 | - | TRBV29-1
CAISDFGTGGYNEQFF | TGTGCCATCAGTGATTTCGGGACAGGGGGCTACAATGAGCAGTTCTTC | TRBD1 | TRBJ2-1 | - | TRBV10-3
CASKFGTSGVYYEQYF | TGTGCCAGCAAGTTCGGTACTAGCGGGGTCTACTACGAGCAGTACTTC | TRBD2 | TRBJ2-7 | few | TRBV27
CASSTGPGNTIYF | TGTGCCAGTAGTACAGGCCCTGGAAACACCATATATTTT | - | TRBJ1-3 | - | TRBV19
CASSGLFLFF | TGTGCCAGCAGTGGACTGTTTTTGTTTTTT | - | TRBJ1-4 | - | TRBV2
CASSLAGLDTQYF | TGTGCCAGCAGCTTAGCAGGCCTAGATACGCAGTATTTT | - | TRBJ2-3 | - | TRBV11-2
CASSQLQGGGEQYF | TGTGCCAGCAGCCAATTACAGGGCGGAGGCGAGCAGTACTTC | - | TRBJ2-7 | - | TRBV9
CASRGGTDTQYF | TGTGCCAGCCGGGGGGGGACAGATACGCAGTATTTT | TRBD2 | TRBJ2-3 | - | TRBV9
CASSLKLRVVAFF | TGTGCCAGCAGCTTAAAACTCAGGGTTGTAGCTTTCTTT | - | TRBJ1-1 | - | TRBV13
CASRETGQGTHEQYF | TGTGCCAGCAGGGAGACGGGACAGGGGACCCACGAGCAGTACTTC | TRBD1 | TRBJ2-7 | - | TRBV7-8
CASSLGGQGNSPLHF | TGCGCCAGCAGCTTGGGGGGACAGGGAAATTCACCCCTCCACTTT | TRBD1 | TRBJ1-6 | - | TRBV5-1
CASSSPGQGTNNSPLHF | TGTGCCAGCAGCTCGCCGGGACAGGGCACTAATAATTCACCCCTCCACTTT | TRBD1 | TRBJ1-6 | - | TRBV5-4
CASTSRSSFGYTF | TGTGCCAGTACCTCGCGGTCGAGTTTTGGCTACACCTTC | - | TRBJ1-2 | - | TRBV19
CASTPGEAFSYEQYF | TGCGCCAGCACCCCCGGGGAGGCATTCTCCTACGAGCAGTACTTC | - | TRBJ2-7 | - | TRBV5-1
CSSSSGDYGYTF | TGTTCCAGCAGCTCAGGGGACTATGGCTACACCTTC | - | TRBJ1-2 | - | TRBV7-9
CASSPVRASGGTGELFF | TGTGCCAGCAGCCCCGTACGGGCTAGCGGGGGCACCGGGGAGCTGTTTTTT | TRBD2 | TRBJ2-2 | few | TRBV7-2
CASSLEGTQNQPQHF | TGCGCCAGCAGCTTGGAGGGGACACAAAATCAGCCCCAGCATTTT | - | TRBJ1-5 | - | TRBV5-1
CASSLAGTFNEQFF | TGCGCCAGCAGCTTGGCCGGGACTTTTAATGAGCAGTTCTTC | - | TRBJ2-1 | - | TRBV5-1
CASSPGQPNSPLHF | TGTGCCAGCAGCCCCGGACAGCCCAATTCACCCCTCCACTTT | - | TRBJ1-6 | - | TRBV9
CASSTRTAYNSPLHF | TGTGCCAGTAGTACCCGGACAGCATATAATTCACCCCTCCACTTT | - | TRBJ1-6 | - | TRBV19
CASSGTGPSYEQYF | TGCGCCAGCAGCGGGACAGGTCCGTCCTACGAGCAGTACTTC | TRBD1 | TRBJ2-7 | - | TRBV5-1
CASSFGRGPTEAFF | TGTGCCAGCAGCTTCGGCAGGGGGCCCACTGAAGCTTTCTTT | TRBD1 | TRBJ1-1 | - | TRBV5-6
CASRYGTALTYEQYF | TGTGCCAGCAGGTACGGGACAGCCCTCACCTACGAGCAGTACTTC | TRBD1 | TRBJ2-7 | - | TRBV6-1
CASSPTGAAVYEQYF | TGTGCCAGCAGTCCTACAGGGGCAGCGGTCTACGAGCAGTACTTC | TRBD1 | TRBJ2-7 | - | TRBV9
CASSPPGAEAFF | TGTGCCAGCAGCCCGCCTGGAGCTGAAGCTTTCTTT | - | TRBJ1-1 | - | TRBV7-9
CASSWDSDSPLHF | TGTGCCAGCAGTTGGGACAGTGATTCACCCCTCCACTTT | TRBD1 | TRBJ1-6 | once | TRBV6-5
CASSLAGGYNEQFF | TGTGCCAGCAGCTTAGCGGGGGGCTACAATGAGCAGTTCTTC | TRBD2 | TRBJ2-1 | - | TRBV7-3
CASSPPASGAETQYF | TGTGCCAGCTCACCACCGGCTAGCGGGGCAGAGACCCAGTACTTC | TRBD2 | TRBJ2-5 | - | TRBV18
CASSLARANNEQFF | TGTGCCAGCAGCTTAGCGAGGGCCAACAATGAGCAGTTCTTC | - | TRBJ2-1 | - | TRBV7-9
CAWTGGSYNEQFF | TGTGCCTGGACGGGGGGGTCCTACAATGAGCAGTTCTTC | TRBD2 | TRBJ2-1 | once | TRBV30
CASMGANSYEQYF | TGTGCCAGCATGGGGGCCAACTCCTACGAGCAGTACTTC | - | TRBJ2-7 | - | TRBV13